The clone carrying this T cell receptor (beta chain) was detected many times. Its target is unknown. Quantitative 5'-RACE with molecular barcodes generated TCR beta libraries. TCRdb redid the calling of the 5' RACE reads with MiXCR, one entry per CDR3 protein. This table has more than 150,000 distinct CDR3 sequences, under 15% appearing once. This sample was included in a study of CD8 T cells in ankylosing spondylitis. Study results and limitations: Reports say disease-linked clones showed up significantly more in matched ankylosing spondylitis synovial fluid. Past research had described some motif variants in reactive arthritis synovial fluid and blood. Disease-linked clones were found to be CD8+ and relatively rare in peripheral blood.

Trimming took 3 bases from V and 5 from J; bases not matched to a gene: 12. CDR3 size: 16 residues. Germline V lookup: CDR1 SGHAT, CDR2 FQDESV (reference sequence). The source of this sequence is a female donor with ankylosing spondylitis or in good health (not recorded which). The sample was blood, either unsorted or a sorted T cell fraction (not recorded which). V is TRBV11-1 and J is TRBJ1-2; 7 bases map to TRBD1. DNA for the CDR3: TGTGCCAGCAGCTTCGACGGTAACAGGGGCCGGTATGGCTACACCTTC. This translates into CASSFDGNRGRYGYTF.